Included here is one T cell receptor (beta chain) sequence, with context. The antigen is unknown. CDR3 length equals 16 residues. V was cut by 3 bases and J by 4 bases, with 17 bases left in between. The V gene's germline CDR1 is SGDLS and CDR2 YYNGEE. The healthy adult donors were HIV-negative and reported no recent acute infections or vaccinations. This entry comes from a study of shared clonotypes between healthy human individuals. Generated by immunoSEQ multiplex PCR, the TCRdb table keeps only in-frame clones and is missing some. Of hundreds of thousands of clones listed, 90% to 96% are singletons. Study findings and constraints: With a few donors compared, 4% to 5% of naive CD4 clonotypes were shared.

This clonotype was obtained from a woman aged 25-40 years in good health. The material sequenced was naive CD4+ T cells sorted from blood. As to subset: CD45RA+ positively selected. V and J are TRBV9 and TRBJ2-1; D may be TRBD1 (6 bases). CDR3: CASSAQLGQGYNEQFF. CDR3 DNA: TGTGCCAGCAGCGCCCAACTAGGCCAGGGGTACAATGAGCAGTTCTTC.